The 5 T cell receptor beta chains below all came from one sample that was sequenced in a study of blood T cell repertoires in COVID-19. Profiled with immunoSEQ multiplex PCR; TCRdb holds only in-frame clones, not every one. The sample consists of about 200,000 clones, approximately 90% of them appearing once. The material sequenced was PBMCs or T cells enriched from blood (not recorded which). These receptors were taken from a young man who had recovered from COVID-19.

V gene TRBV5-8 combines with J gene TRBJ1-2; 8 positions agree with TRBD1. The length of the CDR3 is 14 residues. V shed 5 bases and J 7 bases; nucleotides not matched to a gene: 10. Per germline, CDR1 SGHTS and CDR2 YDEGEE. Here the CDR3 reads CASSHSRTGSGYTF. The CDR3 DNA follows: TGTGCCAGCAGTCACTCCAGGACAGGGAGTGGCTACACCTTC.

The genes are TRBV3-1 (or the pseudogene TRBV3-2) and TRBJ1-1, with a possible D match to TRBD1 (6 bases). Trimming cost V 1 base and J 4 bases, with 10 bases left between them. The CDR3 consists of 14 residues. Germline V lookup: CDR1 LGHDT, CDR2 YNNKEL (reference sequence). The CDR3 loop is CASSQGGQSTEAFF. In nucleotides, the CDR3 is TGTGCCAGCAGCCAAGGGGGGCAGTCCACTGAAGCTTTCTTT.

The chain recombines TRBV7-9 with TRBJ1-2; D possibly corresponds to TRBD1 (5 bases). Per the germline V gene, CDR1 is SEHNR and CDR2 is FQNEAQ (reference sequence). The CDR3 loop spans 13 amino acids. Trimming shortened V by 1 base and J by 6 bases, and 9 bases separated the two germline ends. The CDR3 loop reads CASSLGSGDGYTF. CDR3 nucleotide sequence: TGTGCCAGCAGCTTAGGATCGGGGGATGGCTACACCTTC.

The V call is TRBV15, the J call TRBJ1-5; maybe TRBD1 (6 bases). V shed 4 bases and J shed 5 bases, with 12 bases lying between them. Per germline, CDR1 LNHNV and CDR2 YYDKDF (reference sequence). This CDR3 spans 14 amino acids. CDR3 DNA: TGTGCCACCAGCACCGAGGGGGATTATCAGCCCCAGCATTTT. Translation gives CATSTEGDYQPQHF.

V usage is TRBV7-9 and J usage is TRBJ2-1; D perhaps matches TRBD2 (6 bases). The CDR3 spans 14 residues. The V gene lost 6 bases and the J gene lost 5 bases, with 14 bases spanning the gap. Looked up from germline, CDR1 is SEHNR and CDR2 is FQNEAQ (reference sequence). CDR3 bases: TGTGCCAGCAGGATAGCGGCGGGCCACAATGAGCAGTTCTTC. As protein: CASRIAAGHNEQFF.